The 6 T cell receptor beta chains in this list originate from one sample, sequenced in a study of breast tumors, draining lymph nodes, adjacent tissues. The lymph nodes were axillary draining lymph nodes from breast cancer patients. TCRdb itself ran the multiplex PCR reads through MiXCR, one entry per CDR3 protein. The table has some 130,000 distinct CDR3 sequences, nearly 20% seen once. Sequencing was carried out using axillary lymph node tissue. These receptors came from a female donor with breast cancer. Some clones in this sample may be carry-over from other donors' samples.

This clonotype is a singleton in its sample. With a much larger clone just one base away, this may be a read error. The chain combines TRBV5-1 with TRBJ2-1, with D perhaps TRBD2 (7 bases). The CDR3 length is 17 residues. The V end lost 4 bases, the J end lost 2 bases, and 19 bases lay between the germline ends. CDR1 is SGHRS and CDR2 is YFSETQ in the germline V gene. The CDR3 spells CASSPIAGGGAYNEQFF. CDR3 coding DNA: TGCGCCAGCAGCCCAATCGCCGGAGGGGGGGCCTACAATGAGCAGTTCTTC.

This clonotype was detected ten times or more. The V and J genes are TRBV6-6 and TRBJ2-3; 8 bases are a match to TRBD2. The CDR3 has 13 amino acids. V lost 6 bases, J lost 3 bases, and 2 bases stayed unmatched. Germline CDR1 and CDR2: MNHNY and SVGAGI (reference sequence). The CDR3 DNA sequence: TGTGCCAGCAGCCGGGAGGGAACAGATACGCAGTATTTT. Amino acids: CASSREGTDTQYF.

This clonotype was picked up many times. The V call is TRBV19, the J call TRBJ2-7; TRBD1 matches at 8 bases. Per germline, CDR1 LNHDA and CDR2 SQIVND (reference sequence). V trimming: 3 bases; J trimming: 4 bases; junction bases outside the gene matches: 5. There are 14 residues in the CDR3. This CDR3 reads CASSMSQGAYEQYF. CDR3 in DNA: TGTGCCAGTAGTATGTCGCAGGGGGCTTACGAGCAGTACTTC.

In this sample, this clonotype turned up many times. The V gene is TRBV24-1, the J gene TRBJ2-3, with TRBD1 identical over 10 bases. This CDR3 is built from 17 residues. Germline loops: CDR1 KGHDR, CDR2 SFDVKD. V gave up 5 bases and J gave up 4 bases; unmatched junction bases: 11. CDR3 in amino acids: CATSGYGTGDFSDTQYF. The DNA of the CDR3 is TGTGCCACCAGTGGCTACGGGACAGGGGATTTCTCAGATACGCAGTATTTT.

There are many counts of this clonotype. CDR3 in amino acids: CASSLRSSYNSPLHF. CDR3 DNA: TGTGCCAGCAGTTTAAGGAGTTCCTATAATTCACCCCTCCACTTT. This chain connects TRBV27 to TRBJ1-6; D gene uncertain. Trimming stripped 2 bases from V and 1 base from J, with 6 bases between. The germline V gene has CDR1 MNHEY and CDR2 SMNVEV (reference sequence). The CDR3 sequence is 15 residues long.

This clonotype came up many times. The chain carries TRBV20-1 and TRBJ2-2; D tentatively reads TRBD1 or TRBD2 (5 bases each). Deletions cut 0 bases from V and 2 bases from J, with 10 bases between. The CDR3 has 15 residues. Germline V gene sequence: CDR1 DFQATT, CDR2 SNEGSKA (reference sequence). CDR3 DNA sequence: TGCAGTGCTAGAGATCGGGGCCTAAACACCGGGGAGCTGTTTTTT. This encodes CSARDRGLNTGELFF.